This is a list of T cell receptor beta chains from one sample in a study of cytomegalovirus exposure and HLA in healthy donors. Sequenced by immunoSEQ multiplex PCR; TCRdb stores in-frame clones only, minus some. The sample records roughly 75,000 clones, approximately 86% being singletons. Sequencing input: PBMCs. Every receptor here comes from a young man in good health and CMV-seronegative. Each CDR3 is given with its conserved first and last residue. Each record gives: D gene, clone size, J gene, V gene, CDR3 DNA, CDR3 protein. The D gene is left open where the match is weak. Rows may omit the clone size; those that give it use once, few, many or a size class.

. | . | TRBJ2-7 | TRBV13 | TGTGCCAGCAGCTTACGGGACGAGCAGTACTTC | CASSLRDEQYF
. | . | TRBJ1-2 | TRBV21-1 | TGTGCCAGCAGGGGGGGTAAGTTCTTCTTATGGGGCCACTATGGCTACACCTTC | CASRGGKFFLWGHYGYTF
. | . | TRBJ1-4 | TRBV2 | TGTGCCAGCAGTGAAGTGAGTGAAAAACTGTTTTTT | CASSEVSEKLFF
TRBD1 | . | TRBJ2-7 | TRBV7-8 | TGTGCCAGCAGCTTAGGGACAGGTTCTTACGAGCAGTACTTC | CASSLGTGSYEQYF
TRBD1 | . | TRBJ1-2 | TRBV5-1 | TGCGCCAGCAGCCAAGGTGGGGACAGGGTATATGGCTACACCTTC | CASSQGGDRVYGYTF
TRBD1 | . | TRBJ1-6 | TRBV7-6 | TGTGCCAGCAGCCCGGGACAGTCGAATTCACCCCTCCACTTT | CASSPGQSNSPLHF
TRBD1 | once | TRBJ2-1 | TRBV10-3 | TGTGCCATCAGCGGGACAGGGGCCGTAAATGAGCAGTTCTTC | CAISGTGAVNEQFF
TRBD1 | . | TRBJ1-4 | TRBV4-2 | TGTGCCAGCAGCCAAGGGGGCGCATGGTGGTCGATGGGACAGGGGACCTCTAATGAAAAACTGTTTTTT | CASSQGGAWWSMGQGTSNEKLFF
. | . | TRBJ2-5 | TRBV2 | TGTGCCAGCAGAGGGACTGCGGAGACCCAGTACTTC | CASRGTAETQYF
. | . | TRBJ2-7 | TRBV6-6 | TGTGCCAGCAGTTATAGAGGGTACGAGCAGTACTTC | CASSYRGYEQYF
TRBD1 | once | TRBJ2-5 | TRBV28 | TGTGCCAGCAGTTTAGAACAGGGGCCCCAGTACTTC | CASSLEQGPQYF
TRBD1 | . | TRBJ1-2 | TRBV4-3 | TGCGCCAGCAGCCAGGGGACAGGGGGCCATGCTAACTATGGCTACACCTTC | CASSQGTGGHANYGYTF
TRBD1 | . | TRBJ2-3 | TRBV7-8 | TGTGCCAGCACCAACCGATGGGGGACAGGGGGCGCTGGAGATACGCAGTATTTT | CASTNRWGTGGAGDTQYF
. | . | TRBJ2-3 | TRBV4-3 | TGCGCCAGCAGCGTGTCGGGGGAAGGCGCAGATACGCAGTATTTT | CASSVSGEGADTQYF
. | . | TRBJ2-1 | TRBV7-4 | TGTGCCAGCACTAGTCCGGGCAAAGGGGACAATGAGCAGTTCTTC | CASTSPGKGDNEQFF
TRBD2 | . | TRBJ2-5 | TRBV6-5 | TGTGCCAGCAGTGAAGCGGGAAACCAGTACTTC | CASSEAGNQYF
. | . | TRBJ2-1 | TRBV5-1 | TGCGCCAGCAGCTTGGCTAGTGGCTCCTACAATGAGCAGTTCTTC | CASSLASGSYNEQFF
TRBD2 | . | TRBJ2-1 | TRBV14 | TGTGCCAGCAGCCAAGGACTAGCGGGTTACAATGAGCAGTTCTTC | CASSQGLAGYNEQFF
. | once | TRBJ1-2 | TRBV28 | TGTGCCAGCATCATGGAGGCGGGGTACTATGGCTACACCTTC | CASIMEAGYYGYTF
TRBD2 | . | TRBJ2-3 | TRBV5-1 | TGCGCCAGCAGCGAGGAAACTAGCGGATACACAGATACGCAGTATTTT | CASSEETSGYTDTQYF
. | . | TRBJ2-1 | TRBV4-2 | TGTGCCAGCAGCCAACCGTCTATAGAGCAGTTCTTC | CASSQPSIEQFF
TRBD1 | . | TRBJ1-1 | TRBV5-4 | TGTGCCAGCAGCGGGGACAGCAAAGCTTTCTTT | CASSGDSKAFF
. | . | TRBJ2-2 | TRBV4-1 | TGCGCCAGCAGCCAAGAAAGGTGGGGGCTAAACACCGGGGAGCTGTTTTTT | CASSQERWGLNTGELFF
TRBD1 | . | TRBJ1-2 | TRBV7-2 | TGTGCCAGCAGAACAGTAGGGGGCAGCGCCACTAACTATGGCTACACCTTC | CASRTVGGSATNYGYTF
TRBD2 | . | TRBJ2-1 | TRBV10-2 | TGCGCCAGCAGTGAGATCGGGGGGGACAATGAGCAGTTCTTC | CASSEIGGDNEQFF
TRBD1 | . | TRBJ2-1 | TRBV4-3 | TGCGCCAGCAGCACCTACGGACAGGGGGTTACCTACAATGAGCAGTTCTTC | CASSTYGQGVTYNEQFF
. | . | TRBJ1-4 | TRBV7-2 | TGTGCCAGCAGCTTATTTATCAGGGCAAGGAACGAAAAACTGTTTTTT | CASSLFIRARNEKLFF
TRBD1 | . | TRBJ2-1 | TRBV6-5 | TGTGCCAGCAGGGGGACAGGGCTGTACAATGAGCAGTTCTTC | CASRGTGLYNEQFF
TRBD2 | . | TRBJ2-5 | TRBV7-9 | TGTGCCAGCAGCTTAGTACGGACTAGCGGGGGAGAGACCCAGTACTTC | CASSLVRTSGGETQYF
. | . | TRBJ1-2 | TRBV7-2 | TGTGCCAGCAGCTTAATCAGGGCTCGGCAACGTGGCTACACCTTC | CASSLIRARQRGYTF
TRBD2 | . | TRBJ2-3 | TRBV2 | TGTGCCAGCAGTGCGCTAGCGGGGGGTCAGGCAGATACGCAGTATTTT | CASSALAGGQADTQYF
. | . | TRBJ2-1 | TRBV4-1 | TGCGCCAGCAGCCAACTTAACGGGGGAACCTCCTACAATGAGCAGTTCTTC | CASSQLNGGTSYNEQFF
. | . | TRBJ1-5 | TRBV9 | TGTGCCAGCAGCGTAGGTTCTAATCAGCCCCAGCATTTT | CASSVGSNQPQHF
TRBD2 | . | TRBJ2-5 | TRBV9 | TGTGCCAGCAGCGTAGGTGGCGGGGGGGCAAAGACCCAGTACTTC | CASSVGGGGAKTQYF
. | . | TRBJ1-5 | TRBV6-6 | TGTGCCAGCAGTTACTCGTCCCCCTATAGCAATCAGCCCCAGCATTTT | CASSYSSPYSNQPQHF
. | . | TRBJ1-6 | TRBV5-1 | TGCGCCAGCAGCTTTGGCAGGGAGGGTGCCTATAATTCACCCCTCCACTTT | CASSFGREGAYNSPLHF
. | once | TRBJ1-2 | TRBV28 | TGTGCCACCCAAGGAGCTAACTATGGCTACACCTTC | CATQGANYGYTF
TRBD1 | . | TRBJ1-2 | TRBV4-3 | TGCGCCAGCAGCCAATACGCGGGGGACAGGGTCTATGGCTACACCTTC | CASSQYAGDRVYGYTF
. | . | TRBJ2-3 | TRBV27 | TGTGCCAGCAGTTTATCGGGCGATACGCAGTATTTT | CASSLSGDTQYF
TRBD1 | few | TRBJ1-4 | TRBV28 | TGTGCCAGCAGTACACTGGGACAGGGGAATGAAAAACTGTTTTTT | CASSTLGQGNEKLFF
TRBD2 | . | TRBJ2-2 | TRBV4-1 | TGCGCCAGCAGCCAAGAAGGAGCGGGGGGGCGGACCGGGGAGCTGTTTTTT | CASSQEGAGGRTGELFF
. | . | TRBJ2-3 | TRBV19 | TGTGCCAGTAGTACCTGGCGGGCCCGCACAGATACGCAGTATTTT | CASSTWRARTDTQYF
. | . | TRBJ2-7 | TRBV5-4 | TGTGCCAGCAGCCTCCCCGGCGTAGGGGGAACCTACTACGAGCAGTACTTC | CASSLPGVGGTYYEQYF
. | . | TRBJ2-6 | TRBV7-9 | TGTGCCAGCAGCCCGGGTGTAGCCAACGTCCTGACTTTC | CASSPGVANVLTF
. | . | TRBJ1-1 | TRBV5-4 | TGTGCCAGCAGCTTAGGAGACACTGAAGCTTTCTTT | CASSLGDTEAFF
TRBD1 | once | TRBJ2-1 | TRBV6-5 | TGTGCCAGCAGTACGGACAGGCCTACCTACAATGAGCAGTTCTTC | CASSTDRPTYNEQFF
. | once | TRBJ2-3 | TRBV11-1 | TGTGCCAGCAGCCTAGAGGGACTGCCCACAGATACGCAGTATTTT | CASSLEGLPTDTQYF
. | few | TRBJ1-6 | TRBV2 | TGTGCCAGCAGTGAAATGGCGGGGCACTATAATTCACCCCTCCACTTT | CASSEMAGHYNSPLHF
. | . | TRBJ2-5 | TRBV4-3 | TGCGCCAGCAGCCAATTAACAGGGATCCGGGAGACCCAGTACTTC | CASSQLTGIRETQYF
. | . | TRBJ1-5 | TRBV18 | TGTGCCAGCTCACCAGGATTTAGTCGGGGAAGTAGCAATCAGCCCCAGCATTTT | CASSPGFSRGSSNQPQHF
TRBD1 | . | TRBJ2-2 | TRBV5-1 | TGCGCCAGCAGCACACCCGGGACAGGGGGCACCGGGGAGCTGTTTTTT | CASSTPGTGGTGELFF
TRBD2 | . | TRBJ2-3 | TRBV5-6 | TGTGCCAGCAGCTTGGGGATAGCGGGAGGGATTAATACGCAGTATTTT | CASSLGIAGGINTQYF
. | . | TRBJ2-1 | TRBV29-1 | TGCAGCGTAGTGGGCGGGGAAAGCTCCTACAATGAGCAGTTCTTC | CSVVGGESSYNEQFF
. | . | TRBJ2-7 | TRBV14 | TGTGCCAGCAGCCAATCCTGGCGGTCCTACGAGCAGTACTTC | CASSQSWRSYEQYF
TRBD1 | once | TRBJ2-2 | TRBV30 | TGTGCCTGGAAGACGGTGAGACAGGGGAACACCGGGGAGCTGTTTTTT | CAWKTVRQGNTGELFF
. | . | TRBJ2-1 | TRBV11-3 | TGTGCCAGCAGCCATGGACGGGAACCCAATGAGCAGTTCTTC | CASSHGREPNEQFF
. | . | TRBJ1-6 | TRBV7-3 | TGTGCCAGCAGCTTAAATCAGGGACCCCTCCACTTT | CASSLNQGPLHF
. | . | TRBJ2-1 | TRBV7-9 | TGTGCCAGCATCGGGAATACCCTATACAATGAGCAGTTCTTC | CASIGNTLYNEQFF
TRBD2 | . | TRBJ2-2 | TRBV27 | TGTGCCAGCAGTTTTTGCGGGAGGGCCCTTGGCGGGGAGCTGTTTTTT | CASSFCGRALGGELFF